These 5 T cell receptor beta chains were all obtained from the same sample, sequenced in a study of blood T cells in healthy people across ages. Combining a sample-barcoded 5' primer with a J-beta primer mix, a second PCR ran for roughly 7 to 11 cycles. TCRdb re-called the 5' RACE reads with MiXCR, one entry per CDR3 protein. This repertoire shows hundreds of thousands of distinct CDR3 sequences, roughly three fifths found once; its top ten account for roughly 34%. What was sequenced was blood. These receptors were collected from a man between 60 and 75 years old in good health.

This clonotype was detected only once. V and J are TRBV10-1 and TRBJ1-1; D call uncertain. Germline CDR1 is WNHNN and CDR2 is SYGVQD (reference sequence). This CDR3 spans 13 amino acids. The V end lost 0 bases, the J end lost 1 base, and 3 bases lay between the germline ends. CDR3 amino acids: CASSESWNTEAFF. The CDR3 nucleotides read TGCGCCAGCAGTGAGTCGTGGAACACTGAAGCTTTCTTT.

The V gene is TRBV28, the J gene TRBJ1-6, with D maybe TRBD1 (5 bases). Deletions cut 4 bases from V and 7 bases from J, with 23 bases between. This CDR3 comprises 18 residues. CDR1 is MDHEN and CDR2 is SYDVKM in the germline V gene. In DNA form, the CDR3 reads TGTGCCAGCAGTTCCCCCCCCTTCGGGACGGGGGGAAATTCACCCCTCCACTTT. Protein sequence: CASSSPPFGTGGNSPLHF.

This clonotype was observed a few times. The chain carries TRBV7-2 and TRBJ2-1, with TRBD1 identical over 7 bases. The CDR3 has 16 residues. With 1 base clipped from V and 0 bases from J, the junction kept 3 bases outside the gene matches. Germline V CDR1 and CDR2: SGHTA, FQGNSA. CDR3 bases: TGTGCCAGCAGCTTAGGTGGGACAGTCTCCTACAATGAGCAGTTCTTC. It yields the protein CASSLGGTVSYNEQFF.

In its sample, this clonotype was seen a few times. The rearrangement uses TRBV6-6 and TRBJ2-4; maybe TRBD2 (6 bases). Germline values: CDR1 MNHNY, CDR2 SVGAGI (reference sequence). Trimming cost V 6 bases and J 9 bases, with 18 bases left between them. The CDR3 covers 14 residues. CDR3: CASSTGGGKGIQYF. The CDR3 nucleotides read TGTGCCAGCAGCACGGGTGGAGGGAAAGGCATTCAGTACTTC.

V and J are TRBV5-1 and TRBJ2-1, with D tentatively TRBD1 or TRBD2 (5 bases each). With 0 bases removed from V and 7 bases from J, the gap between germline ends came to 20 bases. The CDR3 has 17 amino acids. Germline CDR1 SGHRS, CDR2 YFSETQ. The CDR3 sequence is CASSLAAGSGDLNEQFF. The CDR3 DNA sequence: TGCGCCAGCAGCTTGGCGGCAGGGTCCGGGGATTTGAATGAGCAGTTCTTC.